This TCR beta chain was identified in a study of blood T cell repertoires in COVID-19. Turning to the study itself: The United States, Italy and Spain were the sources of the acute and convalescent COVID-19 samples. Sources were T cells, B-cell-depleted T cells, or PBMCs; the material itself was cDNA or gDNA.

Source study methods: It was from reference gene primer amplification that nucleated cell counts were estimated. Using immunoSEQ multiplex PCR, the repertoire was profiled, and TCRdb retains in-frame clones only, with some absent. V, J and clone size are those of that table, while D and trimming were read from the DNA. This table has roughly 200,000 clones, around 80% appearing once. V was pared by 7 bases and J by 2 bases, with 11 bases between. Germline CDR1 reads SGHNT; CDR2 reads YYREEE (reference sequence). The CDR3 is 13 amino acids. The sample was peripheral blood. This rearrangement joins TRBV5-4 to TRBJ2-3, with D possibly being TRBD2 (6 bases). The receptor comes from a man in his 60s with acute or convalescent COVID-19. CDR3 in DNA: TGTGCCAGCGGAGGGAGTGACACAGATACGCAGTATTTT. Its translation: CASGGSDTDTQYF.